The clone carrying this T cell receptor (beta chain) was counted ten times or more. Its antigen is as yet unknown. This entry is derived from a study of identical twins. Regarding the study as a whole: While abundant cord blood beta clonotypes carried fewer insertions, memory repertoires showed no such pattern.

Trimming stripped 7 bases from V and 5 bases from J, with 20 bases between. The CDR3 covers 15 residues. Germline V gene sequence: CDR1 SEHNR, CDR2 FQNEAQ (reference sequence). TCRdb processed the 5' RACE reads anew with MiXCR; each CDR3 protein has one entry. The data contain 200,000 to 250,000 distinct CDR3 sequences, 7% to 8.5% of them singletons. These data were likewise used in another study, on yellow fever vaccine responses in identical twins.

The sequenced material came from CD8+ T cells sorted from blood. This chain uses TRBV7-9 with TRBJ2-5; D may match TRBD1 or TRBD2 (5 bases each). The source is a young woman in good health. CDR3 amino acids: CASTLRGAERETQYF. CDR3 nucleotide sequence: TGTGCCAGCACTCTAAGAGGGGCGGAACGGGAGACCCAGTACTTC.